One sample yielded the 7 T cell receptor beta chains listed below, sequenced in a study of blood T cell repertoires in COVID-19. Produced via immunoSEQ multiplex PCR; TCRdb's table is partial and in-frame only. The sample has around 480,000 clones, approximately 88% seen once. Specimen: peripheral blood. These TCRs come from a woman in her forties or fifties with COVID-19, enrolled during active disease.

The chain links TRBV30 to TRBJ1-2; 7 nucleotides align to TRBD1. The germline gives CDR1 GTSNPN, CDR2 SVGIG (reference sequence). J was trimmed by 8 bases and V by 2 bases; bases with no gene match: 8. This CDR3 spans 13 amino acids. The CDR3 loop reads CAWSLQGVRGYTF. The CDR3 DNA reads TGTGCCTGGAGTCTGCAGGGGGTGAGAGGCTACACCTTC.

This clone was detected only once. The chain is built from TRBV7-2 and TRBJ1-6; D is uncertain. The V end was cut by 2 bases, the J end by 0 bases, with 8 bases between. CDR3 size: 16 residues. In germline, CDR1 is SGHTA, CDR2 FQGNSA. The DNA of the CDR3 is TGTGCCAGCAGCTTATTCGGTAGCTCCTATAATTCACCCCTCCACTTT. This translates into CASSLFGSSYNSPLHF.

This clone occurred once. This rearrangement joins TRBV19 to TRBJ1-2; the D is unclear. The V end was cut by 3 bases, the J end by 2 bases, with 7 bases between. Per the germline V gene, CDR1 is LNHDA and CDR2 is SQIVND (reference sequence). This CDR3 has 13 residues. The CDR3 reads CASSIQNNYGYTF. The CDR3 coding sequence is TGTGCCAGTAGTATTCAGAACAACTATGGCTACACCTTC.

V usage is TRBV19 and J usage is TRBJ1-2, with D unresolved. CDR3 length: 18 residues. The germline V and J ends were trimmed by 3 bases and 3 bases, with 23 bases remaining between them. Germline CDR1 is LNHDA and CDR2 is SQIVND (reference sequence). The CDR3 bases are TGTGCCAGTAGTATGATGACCCCACTACACGGAAAGGACTATGGCTACACCTTC. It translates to CASSMMTPLHGKDYGYTF.

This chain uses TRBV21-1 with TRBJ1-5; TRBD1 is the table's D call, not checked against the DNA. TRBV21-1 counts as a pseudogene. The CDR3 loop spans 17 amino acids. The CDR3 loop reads CASSERPDRGGNQPQHF. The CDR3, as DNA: TGTGCCAGCAGCGAGCGCCCGGACAGGGGGGGCAATCAGCCCCAGCATTTT.

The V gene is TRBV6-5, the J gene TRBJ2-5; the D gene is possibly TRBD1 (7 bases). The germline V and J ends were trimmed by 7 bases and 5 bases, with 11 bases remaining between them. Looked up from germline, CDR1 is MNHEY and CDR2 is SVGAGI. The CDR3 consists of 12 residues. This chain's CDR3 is CASTGGPETQYF. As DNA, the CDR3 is TGTGCCAGCACAGGGGGGCCGGAGACCCAGTACTTC.

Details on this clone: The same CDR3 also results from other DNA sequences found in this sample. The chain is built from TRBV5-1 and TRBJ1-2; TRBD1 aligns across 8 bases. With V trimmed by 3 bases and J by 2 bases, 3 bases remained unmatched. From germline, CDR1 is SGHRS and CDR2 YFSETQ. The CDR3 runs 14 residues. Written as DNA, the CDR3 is TGCGCCAGCAGCTCCGGACAGGGAAACTATGGCTACACCTTC. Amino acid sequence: CASSSGQGNYGYTF. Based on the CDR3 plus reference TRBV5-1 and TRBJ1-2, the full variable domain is KAGVTQTPRYLIKTRGQQVTLSCSPISGHRSVSWYQQTPGQGLQFLFEYFSETQRNKGNFPGRFSGRQFSNSRSEMNVSTLELGDSALYLCASSSGQGNYGYTFGSGTRLTVV.